The 12 T cell receptor beta chains in this list originate from one sample, sequenced in a study of blood T cell repertoires in COVID-19. Generated by immunoSEQ multiplex PCR, the TCRdb table keeps only in-frame clones and is missing some. The sample gives roughly 410,000 clones, approximately 89% of which show up once; under 2% is in the top ten. Source material: peripheral blood. These receptor sequences come from a middle-aged woman with COVID-19, enrolled during active disease.

The chain links TRBV5-1 to TRBJ1-1; a weak D match, TRBD1 (6 bases). The germline CDR1 and CDR2 sequences are SGHRS and YFSETQ. Deletions cut 3 bases from V and 8 bases from J, with 14 bases between. The CDR3 length is 13 residues. The CDR3: CASSWAQGFEAFF. The CDR3 bases are TGCGCCAGCAGCTGGGCACAGGGTTTCGAAGCTTTCTTT.

This chain uses TRBV12-5 with TRBJ1-5, with 7 bases identical to TRBD1. This CDR3 comprises 13 residues. Germline V gene sequence: CDR1 LGHNT, CDR2 FRNRAP. Unmatched junction bases numbered 8, after V lost 6 bases and J lost 9 bases. The DNA for the CDR3 is TGTGCTAGTGGCAAATTGACAGGGAGGCCCCAGCATTTT. It yields the protein CASGKLTGRPQHF.

The V gene is TRBV5-4, the J gene TRBJ2-5; TRBD2 aligns across 7 bases. J gave up 5 bases and V 1 base, and 8 bases lay outside the gene matches. The CDR3 has 15 amino acids. The germline V gene has CDR1 SGHNT and CDR2 YYREEE (reference sequence). For the CDR3, the DNA is TGTGCCAGCAGCTTGTGGGGAGGGGCTGAGGAGACCCAGTACTTC. This codes for CASSLWGGAEETQYF.

The chain links TRBV2 to TRBJ1-1, with D possibly being TRBD1 (6 bases). Germline V gene sequence: CDR1 SNHLY, CDR2 FYNNEI. V lost 5 bases, J lost 2 bases, and 12 bases lay in between. The CDR3 loop spans 14 amino acids. CDR3: CASSLQGINTEAFF. CDR3 DNA sequence: TGTGCCAGCAGTCTTCAGGGGATTAACACTGAAGCTTTCTTT. Full variable domain (remainder filled in from reference TRBV2 and TRBJ1-1): EPEVTQTPSHQVTQMGQEVILRCVPISNHLYFYWYRQILGQKVEFLVSFYNNEISEKSEIFDDQFSVERPDGSNFTLKIRSTKLEDSAMYFCASSLQGINTEAFFGQGTRLTVV.

The J gene is TRBJ2-3, the V gene TRBV7-6; D gene unclear. Germline V gene lookup returns CDR1 SGHVS and CDR2 FNYEAQ. Deletions cut 0 bases from V and 1 base from J, with 5 bases between. The CDR3 is made up of 14 amino acids. The CDR3 sequence is CASSLASGTDTQYF. CDR3 nucleotides: TGTGCCAGCAGCTTAGCTTCGGGCACAGATACGCAGTATTTT.

The rearrangement uses TRBV27 and TRBJ2-1; 12 nucleotides align to TRBD2. This CDR3 is 17 amino acids long. V shed 4 bases and J 3 bases; nucleotides not matched to a gene: 7. Germline V CDR1 and CDR2: MNHEY, SMNVEV (reference sequence). The CDR3 DNA sequence: TGTGCCAGCAGTTCCCGCCCGGGACTAGCGGGCTACAATGAGCAGTTCTTC. Translated, it gives CASSSRPGLAGYNEQFF.

This chain uses TRBV9 with TRBJ1-3; D is perhaps TRBD1 (5 bases). The CDR3 contains 17 residues. The V gene's germline CDR1 is SGDLS and CDR2 YYNGEE. Trimming took 0 bases from V and 3 from J, leaving 16 bases between them. In DNA form, the CDR3 reads TGTGCCAGCAGCGTAGGGTTCCGGGGGATTGGTGGAAACACCATATATTTT. This codes for CASSVGFRGIGGNTIYF. The whole variable domain, remainder taken from reference TRBV9 and TRBJ1-3, is DSGVTQTPKHLITATGQRVTLRCSPRSGDLSVYWYQQSLDQGLQFLIQYYNGEERAKGNILERFSAQQFPDLHSELNLSSLELGDSALYFCASSVGFRGIGGNTIYFGEGSWLTVV.

This clone was seen a single time. This chain joins TRBV6-2 or TRBV6-3 and TRBJ1-2; possibly TRBD1 for D (5 bases). Germline values: CDR1 MNHEY, CDR2 SVGEGT. CDR3 size: 12 residues. The V gene lost 0 bases and the J gene lost 10 bases, with 9 bases spanning the gap. The CDR3 reads CASSYSGTYYTF. DNA for the CDR3: TGTGCCAGCAGTTACTCTGGGACTTACTACACCTTC.

This chain uses TRBV5-1 with TRBJ2-7; tentative D call: TRBD1 (5 bases). Germline CDR1 reads SGHRS; CDR2 reads YFSETQ. Trimming took off 1 base at V and 6 bases at J, with 20 bases between the two ends. The CDR3 runs to 16 residues. The CDR3 DNA sequence: TGCGCCAGCAGCTTGACCGCCGGCCGTATGGGGCCCGAGCAGTACTTC. This sequence encodes CASSLTAGRMGPEQYF.

This clone showed up just a few times. The chain has TRBV21-1 and TRBJ2-7; no check of the table's D call, TRBD1, against the DNA was made. TRBV21-1 counts as a pseudogene. The CDR3 sequence is 13 residues long. CDR3 bases: TGTGCCAGCAGGGCTTTCAGGAACTACGAGCAGTACTTC. It specifies CASRAFRNYEQYF.

The chain links TRBV7-3 to TRBJ2-1; 7 bases align to TRBD1. The length of the CDR3 is 15 residues. Germline CDR1 and CDR2: SGHTA and FQGTGA. V trimming: 4 bases; J trimming: 2 bases; junction bases outside the gene matches: 5. CDR3 in DNA: TGTGCCAGCAGCTCTAGACAGGGCGCCTACAATGAGCAGTTCTTC. Translation: CASSSRQGAYNEQFF.

V usage is TRBV18 and J usage is TRBJ1-4, with D unclear. With 2 bases removed from V and 10 bases from J, the gap between germline ends came to 20 bases. CDR1 is KGHSH, CDR2 LQKENI, per germline. The CDR3 is 16 residues long. The CDR3 DNA sequence: TGTGCCAGCTCACCAGGGTTGTCTGGGGAGCAAGGAAAACTGTTTTTT. This translates into CASSPGLSGEQGKLFF.